Shown below are 27 T cell receptor beta chains from a single sample sequenced in a study of vaccination and CD4 T cells after COVID-19. Cultured CD4+ T-cell DNA underwent Oncomine TCR Beta short-read sequencing. From the PCR reads, TCRdb called clonotypes with MiXCR, one entry per CDR3 protein. This table has about 15,000 distinct CDR3 sequences, around 80% appearing once. For these TCRs, the target antigens are not known. Sample treatment: approximately 9-day PBMC culture with coronavirus spike peptide pools or control peptides (ViraFEST assay). The specimen was CD4+ T cells from blood, cultured in vitro. All receptors derive from a human donor who had recovered from COVID-19.

This clonotype showed up just a few times. The chain recombines TRBV2 with TRBJ1-5; 11 bases match TRBD1. Germline V gene lookup returns CDR1 SNHLY and CDR2 FYNNEI. The CDR3 length is 15 residues. V was clipped by 6 bases and J by 5 bases; unmatched bases: 6. The CDR3: CASREGQGGYQPQHF. As DNA, the CDR3 is TGTGCCAGCAGAGAGGGACAGGGGGGTTATCAGCCCCAGCATTTT.

The genes are TRBV24-1 and TRBJ2-2; TRBD1 matches at 8 bases. V was pared by 5 bases and J by 7 bases, with 17 bases of the junction left unmatched. CDR3 length equals 18 residues. Germline V gives CDR1 KGHDR, CDR2 SFDVKD. CDR3 in DNA: TGTGCCACCAGTGGATTATCGGGCAGGGGGCGCGGGATCGGGGAGCTGTTTTTT. Translating it yields CATSGLSGRGRGIGELFF.

This clonotype came up a few times. This rearrangement joins TRBV27 to TRBJ1-6, with 9 bases that match TRBD1. The CDR3 has 15 residues. Looked up from germline, CDR1 is MNHEY and CDR2 is SMNVEV (reference sequence). V lost 5 bases and J lost 6; bases outside the gene matches: 5. The CDR3 here is CASSTHRGRNSPLHF. The DNA of the CDR3 is TGTGCCAGCAGTACCCACAGGGGGCGTAATTCACCCCTCCACTTT.

V is TRBV20-1 and J is TRBJ2-3, with 12 bases fitting TRBD2. The V segment lost 5 bases and the J segment 8 bases; nucleotides outside the gene matches: 17. The germline gives CDR1 DFQATT, CDR2 SNEGSKA (reference sequence). CDR3 size: 17 residues. The CDR3 loop reads CSAGRSSGRAGGSTQYF. The CDR3 nucleotides read TGCAGTGCTGGCCGATCTAGCGGGAGGGCCGGGGGCAGTACGCAGTATTTT.

The chain links TRBV24-1 to TRBJ2-1; TRBD2 matches 9 bases. The CDR3 extends over 13 amino acids. CDR1 and CDR2 (germline): KGHDR, SFDVKD. The V gene end was trimmed by 9 bases and the J gene end by 8 bases; junction bases not matched to a gene: 7. CDR3 in DNA: TGTGCCACCTGTCCTAGCGGGATCGATGAGCAGTTCTTC. Encoded protein: CATCPSGIDEQFF.

The gene calls are TRBV20-1 and TRBJ1-5, with TRBD1 as a possible D gene (5 bases). In germline, CDR1 is DFQATT, CDR2 SNEGSKA (reference sequence). Between the trimmed V and J ends, which lost 5 bases and 0 bases, there was a span of 23 bases. This CDR3 has 18 residues. The CDR3 bases are TGCAGTGCTCCTCGCGGGGGAAGGATGCGGTATAGCAATCAGCCCCAGCATTTT. Its translation: CSAPRGGRMRYSNQPQHF.

The chain couples TRBV25-1 to TRBJ2-7, with D possibly matching TRBD1 (6 bases). Germline CDR1 reads MGHDK; CDR2 reads SYGVNS. V was cut by 7 bases and J by 3 bases, with 16 bases left in between. CDR3 size: 14 residues. CDR3 loop: CASNSQGIVYEQYF. Written as DNA, the CDR3 is TGTGCCAGCAACTCACAGGGTATCGTCTACGAGCAGTACTTC.

This rearrangement joins TRBV20-1 to TRBJ2-1; the match to TRBD2 covers 10 bases. CDR1 DFQATT and CDR2 SNEGSKA come from the germline V gene (reference sequence). Trimming removed 8 bases from V and 6 bases from J; junction bases left unmatched: 7. CDR3 length: 13 amino acids. CDR3 sequence (DNA): TGCAGTACGACGGGACTAGCGATCAATGAGCAGTTCTTC. Amino acids: CSTTGLAINEQFF.

The gene calls are TRBV21-1 and TRBJ1-2. TRBV21-1 is marked as a pseudogene. This CDR3 is 10 amino acids long. The CDR3 loop reads CASSWPGYTF. The CDR3 nucleotides read TGTGCCAGCAGCTGGCCTGGCTACACCTTC.

The genes are TRBV24-1 and TRBJ2-1; 7 nucleotides agree with TRBD1. The germline gives CDR1 KGHDR, CDR2 SFDVKD. This CDR3 is 15 amino acids long. The V gene end was trimmed by 4 bases and the J gene end by 3 bases; junction bases not matched to a gene: 5. CDR3: CATSEKGAIYNEQFF. In DNA, the CDR3 is TGTGCCACCAGTGAGAAGGGGGCAATCTACAATGAGCAGTTCTTC.

The CDR3 reads CASTYIGPDEKLFF. The DNA for the CDR3 is TGTGCCAGTACCTACATTGGCCCCGATGAAAAACTGTTTTTT. The chain combines TRBV19 with TRBJ1-4; D is uncertain. The CDR3 consists of 14 residues. V was clipped by 7 bases and J by 6 bases, with 15 bases between them. The germline gives CDR1 LNHDA, CDR2 SQIVND (reference sequence).

The chain couples TRBV6-2 or TRBV6-3 to TRBJ2-3, with 7 positions matching TRBD1. J was trimmed by 2 bases and V by 7 bases; bases with no gene match: 6. The CDR3 spans 14 residues. From germline, CDR1 is MNHEY and CDR2 SVGEGT. The CDR3 spells CASKRGQPTDTQYF. CDR3 sequence (DNA): TGTGCCAGCAAAAGGGGGCAGCCCACAGATACGCAGTATTTT.

The chain is built from TRBV15 and TRBJ1-6; D is undetermined. This CDR3 has 14 amino acids. V dropped 5 bases and J dropped 2 bases, with 7 bases sitting between them. Per the germline V gene, CDR1 is LNHNV and CDR2 is YYDKDF (reference sequence). The CDR3 here is CATSETTYNSPLHF. The CDR3 DNA sequence: TGTGCCACCAGCGAGACAACCTATAATTCACCCCTCCACTTT.

The rearrangement links TRBV20-1 to TRBJ2-7; TRBD1 aligns across 7 bases. Germline V lookup: CDR1 DFQATT, CDR2 SNEGSKA (reference sequence). CDR3 length: 11 residues. J lost 7 bases, V lost 5 bases, and 5 bases had no gene match. The CDR3 reads CSARQGGEQYF. CDR3 DNA sequence: TGCAGTGCTCGACAGGGCGGGGAGCAGTACTTC.

The chain combines TRBV27 with TRBJ1-1; D is ambiguous. This CDR3 has 13 residues. Germline CDR1 reads MNHEY; CDR2 reads SMNVEV (reference sequence). V shed 1 base and J shed 6 bases, with 9 bases lying between them. The chain's CDR3 is CASSLWRNSEAFF. CDR3 nucleotide sequence: TGTGCCAGCAGTTTATGGAGAAACTCTGAAGCTTTCTTT.

This clonotype showed up just once. The V and J genes are TRBV28 and TRBJ1-5; unclear D gene. V was trimmed by 1 base and J by 6 bases, leaving 4 bases between them. The CDR3 runs to 12 residues. Germline CDR1 MDHEN, CDR2 SYDVKM. CDR3 sequence: CASSLYTQPQHF. The CDR3 DNA reads as TGTGCCAGCAGTTTATATACTCAGCCCCAGCATTTT.

The chain recombines TRBV6-1 with TRBJ2-3, with D possibly matching TRBD1 (5 bases). CDR3 length: 15 residues. CDR1 is MNHNS and CDR2 is SASEGT in the germline V gene. V was shortened by 4 bases and J by 2 bases, with 13 bases between the two germline ends. As DNA, the CDR3 is TGTGCCAGCAGTGGACAGCCCTGGGACACAGATACGCAGTATTTT. This gives the protein CASSGQPWDTDTQYF.

The sample holds a few counts of this clonotype. The chain uses TRBV27 and TRBJ1-6, with D uncertain. The CDR3 consists of 15 residues. Germline V gene sequence: CDR1 MNHEY, CDR2 SMNVEV (reference sequence). V was trimmed by 1 base and J by 9 bases, leaving 13 bases between them. CDR3 bases: TGTGCCAGCAGTTTATTCACGCCTGGTGGTTCACCCCTCCACTTT. Encoded protein: CASSLFTPGGSPLHF.

The V call is TRBV15, the J call TRBJ1-5; the match to TRBD1 covers 7 bases. CDR3 length: 16 amino acids. With V trimmed by 2 bases and J by 4 bases, 8 bases remained unmatched. The V gene's germline CDR1 is LNHNV and CDR2 YYDKDF (reference sequence). CDR3 sequence: CATSRWPGQLNQPQHF. The CDR3 bases are TGTGCCACCAGCAGATGGCCGGGACAGTTAAATCAGCCCCAGCATTTT. The variable domain in full, with the rest retrieved from reference TRBV15 and TRBJ1-5, is DAMVIQNPRYQVTQFGKPVTLSCSQTLNHNVMYWYQQKSSQAPKLLFHYYDKDFNNEADTPDNFQSRRPNTSFCFLDIRSPGLGDTAMYLCATSRWPGQLNQPQHFGDGTRLSIL.

This clonotype was detected a few times. The gene calls are TRBV30 and TRBJ1-1, with D maybe TRBD1 (5 bases). Germline loops: CDR1 GTSNPN, CDR2 SVGIG (reference sequence). V was shortened by 6 bases and J by 5 bases, with 13 bases between the two germline ends. The CDR3 runs 12 residues. The CDR3 loop is CACRGGWTEAFF. The CDR3 DNA reads TGTGCCTGCCGGGGGGGATGGACTGAAGCTTTCTTT.

This sequence joins TRBV7-3 and TRBJ1-6; TRBD1 matches 7 bases. V lost 3 bases, J lost 7 bases, and 3 bases stayed unmatched. The CDR3 is 14 residues long. Per the germline V gene, CDR1 is SGHTA and CDR2 is FQGTGA. The CDR3 region has the DNA TGTGCCAGCAGCTTTGGGACAGACAATTCACCCCTCCACTTT. Translated, it gives CASSFGTDNSPLHF.

The V and J genes are TRBV6-5 and TRBJ2-3; 10 nucleotides line up with TRBD1. V gave up 2 bases and J gave up 5 bases; unmatched junction bases: 13. CDR1 and CDR2 from the germline V gene are MNHEY and SVGAGI. The CDR3 runs to 18 residues. The CDR3 DNA is TGTGCCAGCAGTTACGCCCCGCCGACAGGGGGCCGTGGAGATACGCAGTATTTT. It yields the protein CASSYAPPTGGRGDTQYF.

There are a few counts of this clonotype. The V call is TRBV10-3, the J call TRBJ1-5; maybe TRBD1 (6 bases). V lost 0 bases to trimming and J lost 7 bases, with 13 bases between them. This CDR3 is built from 15 residues. Germline-derived CDR1 and CDR2 are ENHRY and SYGVKD. The CDR3 DNA reads TGTGCCATCAGTGAGTCACTGGGGGGCGGGCAGCCCCAGCATTTT. Translation gives CAISESLGGGQPQHF.

The chain has TRBV5-6 and TRBJ2-4, with 10 bases identical to TRBD1. The CDR3 loop spans 12 amino acids. Germline V gene sequence: CDR1 SGHDT, CDR2 YYEEEE. The ends lost 5 bases at V and 9 bases at J; junction bases unmatched: 2. In nucleotides, the CDR3 is TGTGCCAGCAGGAGACAGGGGGCCATTCAGTACTTC. This encodes CASRRQGAIQYF.

This chain joins TRBV24-1 and TRBJ2-2; perhaps TRBD1 as D (5 bases). The CDR3 runs to 15 residues. With 5 bases removed from V and 1 base from J, the gap between germline ends came to 10 bases. CDR1 KGHDR and CDR2 SFDVKD come from the germline V gene. The CDR3 nucleotides read TGTGCCACCAGTGTTGACAGCCGGAACACCGGGGAGCTGTTTTTT. It specifies CATSVDSRNTGELFF.

CDR3 region: CAWSVGAKDSYEQYF. CDR3 DNA: TGTGCCTGGAGTGTAGGGGCGAAGGACTCCTACGAGCAGTACTTC. The chain joins TRBV30 to TRBJ2-7, with D possibly matching TRBD1 (5 bases). The CDR3 runs 15 residues. Deletions cut 0 bases from V and 0 bases from J, with 12 bases between. Germline V CDR1 and CDR2: GTSNPN, SVGIG (reference sequence).

The genes are TRBV20-1 and TRBJ1-2; D perhaps matches TRBD1 (6 bases). The CDR3 spans 13 residues. The germline V and J ends were trimmed by 2 bases and 8 bases, with 15 bases remaining between them. Per the germline V gene, CDR1 is DFQATT and CDR2 is SNEGSKA (reference sequence). In DNA form, the CDR3 reads TGCAGTGCTAGACGACAGGAGCGGATGGGCTACACCTTC. Protein: CSARRQERMGYTF.